This note documents a single T cell receptor beta chain sequence. The antigen it recognizes is unknown. Nothing much larger sits one base from this clone, and base qualities are not available. This sample is part of a study of shared clonotypes between healthy human individuals (TCRdb year 2020). In the study overall: A couple of women and three men aged 18 to 49 years were included in the cohort. Blood TCR repertoires of five healthy adults were deeply sequenced to estimate repertoire size and the extent of clonotype sharing between individuals. Different laboratories and diverse techniques were used to prepare libraries and sequence TCR repertoires, to increase sequencing depth and limit assay-specific biases. Leukapheresis yielded between about 0.94 and 8.9 billion PBMCs per donor.

Paper-wide results and their limitations: Sampling was limited to blood, and TCR repertoires in tissue likely differ from TCR repertoires in blood. The small number of donors limited the genetic and exposure-history diversity represented. Pairwise subsampling led to the expectation that sequencing depth would affect the degree of clonotype sharing among donors.

From its cysteine to its phenylalanine, the CDR3 spans 14 amino acids. Here the CDR3 DNA is all that survives: 42 bases in frame from base 1. V ends up 3 bases short and J 4 bases short, with an unmatched junction base count of 5. The germline V gene (reference sequence) sets CDR1 to LNHDA and CDR2 to SQIVND. TCR CDR3 regions were amplified from genomic DNA by multiplex PCR using the deep immunoSEQ assay. Extracted genomic DNA from each cell subset was spread evenly across all wells of several immunoSEQ 96-well plates, with each plate serving as a replicate. For unsorted PBMC, each replicate PCR was loaded with around 300 ng genomic DNA, equivalent to 25,000 to 35,000 T cell genomes. Ten immunoSEQ deep assay plates were used to sequence the unsorted PBMC genomic DNA. Purified libraries were measured with a Qubit 3.0 fluorometer, size-checked on a Bioanalyzer 2100, and measured again with the KAPA Library Quantification kit. Every immunoSEQ 96-well plate was sequenced on a separate single-read 150-cycle Illumina NextSeq 550 flow cell. On the authors' methods: Because only junctional sequences without quality scores were contained in the immunoSEQ output, filtering matching that applied to full-length reads could not be performed. Sequences were annotated with PyIR, a Python wrapper for IgBLAST v1.9, and V/J genes and CDR3 were assigned using IMGT germline references. Reads with weak V/J assignments (E-value above 1e-6), missing CDR3, stop codons, out-of-frame junctions, or ambiguous translated residues were removed. A V3J clonotype was defined by an identical inferred V gene, J gene, and CDR3 amino acid sequence. The percentage overlap between two repertoires was calculated by dividing the number of shared unique clonotypes by the size of the smaller repertoire. Three approaches were used to assess repertoire richness: RTK rarefaction, the Chao1 estimator, and Recon v2.1 estimates of unobserved clonotypes. TCRdb carries this immuneACCESS record with in-frame sequences only. Its versions omit some clonotypes, under half of them owing to an unresolved V gene in the studies checked, with the rest unexplained. V and J calls and clone size are as listed in that table; D and trimming were resolved from the DNA. Here the sample has some 490,000 clones; 70% to 80% occur a single time. Around 12% of the sample belongs to the ten largest clones.

The donors were healthy, HIV-negative adults who had no recently reported acute infections or vaccinations. Every donor was a Caucasian adult living in Nashville, Tennessee, USA. For unsorted samples, about 90 million PBMCs were counted and genomic DNA was extracted with the QIAamp DNA Blood Mini kit. Blood was obtained by leukapheresis, after which PBMCs were separated by Ficoll-Histopaque density gradient centrifugation and cryopreserved in liquid nitrogen vapor phase. The sequencing input was PBMCs. The sequence joins TRBV19 to TRBJ2-5; 7 bases in between match TRBD1. The sequence derives from a woman between 35 and 50 years old in good health. Some clones in this sample may be carry-over from other donors' samples. The CDR3 protein is CASSINRGRETQYF. The DNA is TGTGCCAGTAGTATTAACAGGGGTCGAGAGACCCAGTACTTC. Here the CDR3 is joined to the reference TRBV19 and TRBJ2-5 genes, and the full variable domain is: DGGITQSPKYLFRKEGQNVTLSCEQNLNHDAMYWYRQDPGQGLRLIYYSQIVNDFQKGDIAEGYSVSREKKESFPLTVTSAQKNPTAFYLCASSINRGRETQYFGPGTRLLVL.